This T cell receptor (beta chain) originates from a study of T cells in Graves' hyperthyroidism and ophthalmopathy (dated by TCRdb to about 2019). Context from the whole study: Peripheral blood was collected at initial diagnosis, before any treatment. To identify distinguishing TCR V-J signatures, a discovery cohort of about 100 patients was used, comprising 43 with Graves' ophthalmopathy and some 60 with stable Graves' hyperthyroidism. An independent validation cohort of 18 to 20 hyperthyroidism patients and approximately 16 patients who later progressed to ophthalmopathy tested prospective prediction of ophthalmopathy. For training and testing, the 95 to 100 patients in the discovery cohort were randomly divided in a 7:3 ratio. Thyroid tissue and blood T-cell repertoires from more than five Graves' hyperthyroidism patients were also compared in the study. After sampling, hyperthyroidism patients received methimazole starting at 30 mg daily, and ophthalmopathy patients received high-dose intravenous methylprednisolone. The paper describes TCR Vbeta CDR3 sequencing of 120 to 150 peripheral blood samples, made up of 43 ophthalmopathy patients, more than 70 hyperthyroidism patients and roughly 17 progressor patients. The research as a whole found: Sample size was not statistically predetermined, and blinding of investigators to group allocation was not performed. Most expanded thyroid clonotypes (frequency above 0.001) were also detected in blood, suggesting blood repertoires may reflect thyroid immune responses. A model built on a 13 V-J signature distinguished ophthalmopathy from stable hyperthyroidism, reaching roughly 88% sensitivity and under 84% specificity in cross-validation and 80%/75% in testing. In validation, the model predicted progression to ophthalmopathy with around 71% sensitivity and approximately 72% specificity, a median of around 6.6 months before onset.

The TCR beta CDR3 regions were amplified from RNA transcripts. A first-round RT-PCR of the TCR CDR3 used the HTBI primer set with the Qiagen OneStep RT-PCR kit. Libraries were constructed in a second round of multiplex PCR, after which size selection and purification were performed. The libraries were sequenced on an Illumina HiSeq2000 using paired-end 100 bp reads. Turning to the authors' computational methods: SOAPnuke was used to process the raw data, removing reads that contained adapters or uncalled bases, had a mean Phred below 15, or lacked an exact match to the constant primer or identifier. COPE v1.2.5 was used to merge high-quality paired reads, and clonotypes were defined as unique nucleotide sequences. MiTCR v1.1 was used to align the clonotypes against IMGT TRBV, TRBD and TRBJ reference segments. The analysis included only V-J combinations with a frequency above 0.0001, which together covered more than 99% of the repertoires. The TCS score was defined as the ratio of F50 (clonal expansion) to E x V (chaos), calculated using BLOSUM62-based TCRdist between CDR3 peptides within each V-J. Welch's t-statistics and random forest reduced fewer than 600 V-J features to 10 to 15, which were used in a naive Bayes classifier (R e1071). In-frame beta chains were kept once TCRdb had trimmed the public reads at Q25 with fastp and called clones with MiXCR. Every CDR3 protein is listed once, alongside the most common genes and DNA of its rows. Clone size and V and J calls follow TCRdb, not the original study. In this sample the table shows about 720,000 distinct CDR3 sequences, around 20% of which occur a single time. Approximately 15% of the sample rests with the top ten.

Notes on this clonotype: The target of this receptor is not known. Nothing much larger sits one base from this clone, and base qualities are not available.

Hyperthyroidism patients were newly diagnosed, with disease duration under 2 months, and aged 18 to 65 years. The study excluded patients with uncontrolled infections, other autoimmune diseases, pregnancy or lactation. Diagnoses were based on clinical symptoms, serum thyroxine and TRAb, thyroid ultrasound and orbital computed tomography. For progressor patients, blood was drawn at the first diagnosis of hyperthyroidism, before any ophthalmopathy symptoms had appeared. PBMCs were isolated from about 9 ml of fresh peripheral blood by Ficoll-Paque density gradient centrifugation. Patients classed as progressors first received a Graves' hyperthyroidism diagnosis and then went on to develop ophthalmopathy during follow-up. Total RNA was extracted using Trizol reagent, and RNA quality was assessed on an Agilent 2100 Bioanalyzer. The material sequenced was blood. The TCR was taken from a woman between 50 and 59 years old with Graves' hyperthyroidism that later progressed to Graves' ophthalmopathy.

The CDR3 in this case is CASSDPIIYGYTF. Read as DNA, the sequence is TGTGCCAGCAGTGACCCTATCATCTATGGCTACACCTTC. The chain was built from TRBV2 and TRBJ1-2, with the D gene uncertain. V is clipped by 3 bases and J by 4 bases, and the sequence between their germline boundaries is 9 bases long. Based on the germline V gene, the CDR1 and CDR2 sequences are SNHLY and FYNNEI. The CDR3 spans 13 residues, from the cysteine through the phenylalanine. Only the CDR3 DNA stays, 39 bases, in frame from base 1.